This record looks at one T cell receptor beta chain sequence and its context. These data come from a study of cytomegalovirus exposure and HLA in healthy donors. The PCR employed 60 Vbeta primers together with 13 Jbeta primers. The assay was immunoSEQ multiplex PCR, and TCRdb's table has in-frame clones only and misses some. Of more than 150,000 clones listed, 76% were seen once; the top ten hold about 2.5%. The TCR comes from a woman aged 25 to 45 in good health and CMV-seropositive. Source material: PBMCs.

The CDR3 DNA sequence: TGTGCCAGCAGCCGCCGACTAGCGGGCCAAGAGACCCAGTACTTC. This gives the protein CASSRRLAGQETQYF. The rearrangement joins TRBV7-6 to TRBJ2-5; 10 nucleotides match TRBD2. CDR1 and CDR2 (germline): SGHVS, FNYEAQ. CDR3 length equals 15 residues. The V and J ends lost 5 bases and 1 base, in that order; junction bases with no gene match: 4.